The clone carrying this T cell receptor beta chain was counted ten times or more. Its antigen is still unknown. Germline is not matched at one junction end, which may reflect a read error. The data derive from a study of T cells in Graves' hyperthyroidism and ophthalmopathy. CDR3 length equals 16 residues. CDR1 and CDR2 (germline): DFQATT, SNEGSKA (reference sequence). Amplification yielded TCR beta CDR3 regions, with RNA transcripts as the source. With the HTBI primer set, the TCR CDR3 went through a first round of RT-PCR. MiXCR was run by TCRdb on the multiplex PCR reads, yielding one entry per CDR3 protein. The table lists under 350,000 distinct CDR3 sequences, around 23% of them singletons. The diagnoses drew upon clinical symptoms, serum thyroxine and TRAb, thyroid ultrasound and orbital computed tomography. 10 ml fresh peripheral blood yielded the PBMCs. Study-level findings and limits: The authors' 13 V-J model separated ophthalmopathy from stable hyperthyroidism.

Sequencing was performed on blood. This sequence was found in a woman aged 45-60 years with Graves' hyperthyroidism. This chain connects TRBV20-1 to TRBJ2-5, with 8 positions matching TRBD2. The CDR3 DNA follows: TGCAGTGCCAGAGCAGGCGGGAGGCCAAGAACGGAGACCCAGTACTTC. It codes for CSARAGGRPRTETQYF.